The 29 T cell receptor beta chains reported below all come from one sample, sequenced in a study of cytomegalovirus exposure and HLA in healthy donors (dated by TCRdb to the late 2010s). Library creation used the immunoSEQ multiplex PCR assay. The multiplex PCR relied on a mix of 60 forward primers for TCR Vbeta segments and 13 reverse primers for TCR Jbeta segments. Imported from immuneACCESS, the table was reduced by TCRdb to in-frame sequences with V and J called. These copies leave out some clones; in studies compared against another copy, an unresolved V gene accounts for under half, and the cause of the remainder is not known. In this sample the table shows 110,000 to 150,000 clones, 70% of which occur a single time. The top ten hold roughly 2% of the sample. The sample taken for sequencing was PBMCs. All receptors derive from a woman aged 55-70 years in good health and CMV-seropositive.

The gene calls are TRBV6-6 and TRBJ2-7; 11 bases align to TRBD1. The CDR3 sequence is 16 residues long. Per the germline V gene, CDR1 is MNHNY and CDR2 is SVGAGI (reference sequence). The V and J ends lost 6 bases and 3 bases, in that order; junction bases with no gene match: 10. The CDR3 DNA sequence: TGTGCCAGCAGCTTACCTACCGGGACAGGGGGCTACGAGCAGTACTTC. It is translated as CASSLPTGTGGYEQYF.

CDR3 in DNA: TGTGCCAGCAGTCAGGGGTACCATGAAGCTTTCTTT. This translates into CASSQGYHEAFF. The chain links TRBV6-6 to TRBJ1-1; weak D call: TRBD1 (6 bases). Trimming pared 5 bases from V and 7 bases from J, leaving 11 bases between. The CDR3 covers 12 residues. The V gene's germline CDR1 is MNHNY and CDR2 SVGAGI (reference sequence).

This sequence joins TRBV7-9 and TRBJ2-5, with D tentatively TRBD2 (6 bases). The CDR3 consists of 14 residues. Germline CDR1 is SEHNR and CDR2 is FQNEAQ (reference sequence). V lost 3 bases to trimming and J lost 0 bases, with 8 bases between them. CDR3 amino acids: CASSFRLDQETQYF. As DNA, the CDR3 is TGTGCCAGCAGCTTCCGACTAGACCAAGAGACCCAGTACTTC.

The chain is built from TRBV5-4 and TRBJ1-1, with D possibly TRBD1 on 5 matching bases. Trimming left V 2 bases short and J 3 bases short, with 11 bases between. CDR1 is SGHNT and CDR2 is YYREEE in the germline V gene (reference sequence). The CDR3 extends over 14 amino acids. In DNA, the CDR3 is TGTGCCAGCAGCTTCCTTGGGGCAGACACTGAAGCTTTCTTT. Translation gives CASSFLGADTEAFF. Full variable domain (remainder filled in from reference TRBV5-4 and TRBJ1-1): ETGVTQSPTHLIKTRGQQVTLRCSSQSGHNTVSWYQQALGQGPQFIFQYYREEENGRGNFPPRFSGLQFPNYSSELNVNALELDDSALYLCASSFLGADTEAFFGQGTRLTVV.

This clone was detected only once. V and J are TRBV5-4 and TRBJ2-3; TRBD2 aligns across 8 bases. In germline, CDR1 is SGHNT, CDR2 YYREEE (reference sequence). Trimming removed 7 bases from V and 3 bases from J; junction bases left unmatched: 10. The CDR3 is 15 amino acids. CDR3 sequence (DNA): TGTGCCAGCGCCCCGTCAGGCGGGAGGACAGATACGCAGTATTTT. Translating it yields CASAPSGGRTDTQYF.

This chain links TRBV5-1 with TRBJ2-1, with 7 bases lining up with TRBD2. The length of the CDR3 is 15 residues. Germline V gene data show CDR1 as SGHRS and CDR2 as YFSETQ. J lost 8 bases, V lost 4 bases, and 12 bases had no gene match. The CDR3, as DNA: TGCGCCAGCAGCCCCGGGGACTACCTTAGCCATGAGCAGTTCTTC. Translation: CASSPGDYLSHEQFF.

The chain is built from TRBV5-1 and TRBJ1-1; 7 nucleotides match TRBD1. V lost 0 bases to trimming and J lost 7 bases; unmatched junction nucleotides: 3. Germline V gene lookup returns CDR1 SGHRS and CDR2 YFSETQ. The CDR3 runs to 13 residues. The DNA for the CDR3 is TGCGCCAGCAGCTTGGGACAGGGACTTGAAGCTTTCTTT. Translated, it gives CASSLGQGLEAFF.

The chain has TRBV19 and TRBJ1-5, with 7 bases fitting TRBD1. From germline, CDR1 is LNHDA and CDR2 SQIVND (reference sequence). The junction had 5 bases not matched to a gene; V was cut back by 5 bases and J by 4 bases. The CDR3 contains 14 residues. CDR3 sequence reads: CASSWGTVNQPQHF. In DNA form, the CDR3 reads TGTGCCAGTAGTTGGGGGACAGTAAATCAGCCCCAGCATTTT.

This clone was found a few times. The chain is built from TRBV5-1 and TRBJ2-5, with 7 bases that match TRBD1. The J call could be wrong; TRBJ2-7 is a better fit for the DNA end. The CDR3 length is 15 residues. CDR1 is SGHRS and CDR2 is YFSETQ in the germline V gene. In DNA, the CDR3 is TGCGCCAGCAGCTGGGGACAGAGCCTCTCCTACGAGCAGTACTTC. Protein: CASSWGQSLSYEQYF.

V is TRBV6-5 and J is TRBJ2-3, with 7 bases that match TRBD2. V was pared by 8 bases and J by 5 bases, with 7 bases of the junction left unmatched. CDR3 length equals 13 residues. Germline V gives CDR1 MNHEY, CDR2 SVGAGI. The CDR3 DNA follows: TGTGCCAGCGGGCTAGCGGCTAGAGATACGCAGTATTTT. This encodes CASGLAARDTQYF.

The V gene is TRBV6-5, the J gene TRBJ2-5; maybe TRBD1 (5 bases). CDR1 is MNHEY and CDR2 is SVGAGI in the germline V gene. The CDR3 consists of 16 residues. V lost 0 bases, J lost 2 bases, and 13 bases lay in between. CDR3 in DNA: TGTGCCAGCAGTTACTCGAGTTGGGGCTTGCAAGAGACCCAGTACTTC. This sequence encodes CASSYSSWGLQETQYF.

This clone occurred a few times. J is TRBJ2-2 and V is TRBV6-5, with D perhaps matching TRBD1 (6 bases). V was cut by 4 bases and J by 2 bases, with 14 bases left in between. Looked up from germline, CDR1 is MNHEY and CDR2 is SVGAGI. This CDR3 spans 16 amino acids. CDR3 in DNA: TGTGCCAGCAGTTTTTTCCCGACAGGCAACACCGGGGAGCTGTTTTTT. Its translation: CASSFFPTGNTGELFF.

The genes are TRBV6-5 and TRBJ2-1, with D perhaps TRBD1 (5 bases). Looked up from germline, CDR1 is MNHEY and CDR2 is SVGAGI. The CDR3 runs 16 residues. The V end lost 4 bases, the J end lost 0 bases, and 13 bases lay between the germline ends. In DNA, the CDR3 is TGTGCCAGCAGTTTCAAGGGGAAGAGCTCCTACAATGAGCAGTTCTTC. Protein: CASSFKGKSSYNEQFF.

Regarding this clone: The conserved phenylalanine or tryptophan normally closing the CDR3 is absent here, so this likely arose from a read error. No DNA is shown, since the ends of the CDR3 on it are uncertain; the CDR3 is the one TCRdb lists. The rearrangement uses TRBV6-1 and TRBJ2-7; TRBD1 is taken as the D call from the table, unchecked against the DNA. Termini included, the CDR3 measures 12 amino acids. Per the germline V gene, CDR1 is MNHNS and CDR2 is SASEGT. The CDR3 protein is CASSEGKDRGIS.

This clone occurred a few times. The chain carries TRBV4-2 and TRBJ1-2, with D hard to call. The germline CDR1 and CDR2 sequences are LGHNA and YNFKEQ. This CDR3 has 15 residues. Trimming took off 1 base at V and 4 bases at J, with 13 bases between the two ends. This CDR3 is CASSQAEARTYGYTF. The CDR3 DNA reads TGTGCCAGCAGCCAAGCTGAGGCCAGAACCTATGGCTACACCTTC.

The CDR3 is CASSRQGDTEAFF. CDR3 bases: TGTGCCAGCAGTAGACAGGGGGACACTGAAGCTTTCTTT. The rearrangement uses TRBV6-5 and TRBJ1-1; 9 bases map to TRBD1. V lost 5 bases to trimming and J lost 3 bases; unmatched junction nucleotides: 1. CDR3 length equals 13 residues. CDR1 is MNHEY and CDR2 is SVGAGI in the germline V gene.

This clone was detected a few times. This CDR3 is CASTNRDRGVYEQYF. CDR3 bases: TGTGCCAGCACTAACCGGGACAGGGGTGTTTACGAGCAGTACTTC. The rearrangement joins TRBV6-6 to TRBJ2-7; 10 nucleotides align to TRBD1. The CDR3 runs 15 residues. The germline V gene encodes CDR1 MNHNY and CDR2 SVGAGI (reference sequence). V was clipped by 7 bases and J by 4 bases; unmatched bases: 10.

This clone was detected once. The J gene is TRBJ1-1, the V gene TRBV29-1; D gene unclear. The CDR3 consists of 11 residues. Per the germline V gene, CDR1 is SQVTM and CDR2 is ANQGSEA. Trimming pared 6 bases from V and 5 bases from J, leaving 10 bases between. This CDR3 is CSVVQITEAFF. Here the CDR3 DNA reads TGCAGCGTCGTCCAGATAACTGAAGCTTTCTTT.

This chain connects TRBV5-4 to TRBJ1-3; D is ambiguous. Germline lookup yields CDR1 SGHNT and CDR2 YYREEE (reference sequence). The CDR3 length is 13 residues. V dropped 0 bases and J dropped 4 bases, with 5 bases sitting between them. The CDR3 region is CASSLAGGNTIYF. The CDR3 DNA reads as TGTGCCAGCAGCTTGGCCGGGGGAAACACCATATATTTT.

This clone was recorded once. The V call is TRBV14, the J call TRBJ1-5; no clear D gene. Germline values: CDR1 SGHDN, CDR2 FVKESK. V was trimmed by 3 bases and J by 3 bases, leaving 6 bases between them. This CDR3 region has 13 residues. The CDR3 is CASSQWANQPQHF. The DNA of the CDR3 is TGTGCCAGCAGCCAGTGGGCCAATCAGCCCCAGCATTTT.

This clone occurred once. J is TRBJ1-3 and V is TRBV7-6, with D unresolved. Trimming pared 5 bases from V and 4 bases from J, leaving 18 bases between. Germline V CDR1 and CDR2: SGHVS, FNYEAQ. The CDR3 sequence is 16 residues long. The CDR3 DNA is TGTGCCAGCAGCCCCCGACCGAACCGGGAAGGAAACACCATATATTTT. Amino acids: CASSPRPNREGNTIYF.

This clone was seen only a few times. The V gene is TRBV28, the J gene TRBJ1-2; TRBD1 is a possible D gene (6 bases). Trimming took off 6 bases at V and 7 bases at J, with 24 bases between the two ends. The CDR3 length is 16 residues. CDR1 and CDR2 from the germline V gene are MDHEN and SYDVKM. CDR3 sequence: CASSVHLGGGAGGYTF. The CDR3, as DNA: TGTGCCAGCAGCGTTCATCTCGGTGGGGGGGCTGGTGGCTACACCTTC.

The rearrangement links TRBV6-4 to TRBJ1-1; weak D call: TRBD1 (5 bases). V was cut by 0 bases and J by 3 bases, with 17 bases left in between. Germline V lookup: CDR1 MRHNA, CDR2 SNTAGT. CDR3 size: 17 residues. The CDR3 reads CASSDSRMGKGDTEAFF. CDR3 DNA: TGTGCCAGCAGTGACTCGCGAATGGGGAAAGGGGACACTGAAGCTTTCTTT.

V and J are TRBV28 and TRBJ1-5, with D perhaps TRBD1 (6 bases). This CDR3 is built from 14 residues. CDR1 MDHEN and CDR2 SYDVKM come from the germline V gene. V lost 3 bases to trimming and J lost 5 bases, with 11 bases between them. CDR3: CASSLTGDYQPQHF. CDR3 sequence (DNA): TGTGCCAGCAGTTTGACAGGAGATTATCAGCCCCAGCATTTT. Combining the CDR3 with reference TRBV28 and TRBJ1-5 gives the whole variable domain DVKVTQSSRYLVKRTGEKVFLECVQDMDHENMFWYRQDPGLGLRLIYFSYDVKMKEKGDIPEGYSVSREKKERFSLILESASTNQTSMYLCASSLTGDYQPQHFGDGTRLSIL.

The rearrangement links TRBV11-2 to TRBJ2-7; the D gene is possibly TRBD1 (6 bases). The length of the CDR3 is 15 residues. Trimming stripped 1 base from V and 4 bases from J, with 14 bases between. Germline loops: CDR1 SGHAT, CDR2 FQNNGV. The CDR3 protein is CASSLGGLTPYEQYF. CDR3 sequence (DNA): TGTGCCAGCAGCTTAGGGGGGCTCACCCCTTACGAGCAGTACTTC.

The chain recombines TRBV11-2 with TRBJ1-1, with D unclear. The germline CDR1 and CDR2 sequences are SGHAT and FQNNGV. The CDR3 covers 12 residues. Trimming took 5 bases from V and 7 from J, leaving 11 bases between them. CDR3 bases: TGTGCCAGCAGCCCCGGGGTTGGTGAAGCTTTCTTT. This encodes CASSPGVGEAFF.

In nucleotides, the CDR3 is TGTGCCTGGTGTAAGCAGGGGGTACGTGAAAAACTGTTTTTT. Protein sequence: CAWCKQGVREKLFF. V gene TRBV30 combines with J gene TRBJ1-4; 7 nucleotides agree with TRBD1. The trim removed 5 bases at V and 7 bases at J, leaving 10 bases unmatched. Per the germline V gene, CDR1 is GTSNPN and CDR2 is SVGIG (reference sequence). The CDR3 spans 14 residues. The full variable domain, with the rest looked up from reference TRBV30 and TRBJ1-4, is SQTIHQWPATLVQPVGSPLSLECTVEGTSNPNLYWYRQAAGRGLQLLFYSVGIGQISSEVPQNLSASRPQDRQFILSSKKLLLSDSGFYLCAWCKQGVREKLFFGSGTQLSVL.

The V gene is TRBV6-1, the J gene TRBJ1-4, with D tentatively TRBD1 (5 bases). V lost 8 bases, J lost 6 bases, and 19 bases lay in between. The germline V gene has CDR1 MNHNS and CDR2 SASEGT. This CDR3 is 15 amino acids long. For the CDR3, the DNA is TGTGCCAGCGGACCCCGGGACTCAAGGGATGAAAAACTGTTTTTT. Translated, it gives CASGPRDSRDEKLFF.

V usage is TRBV7-8 and J usage is TRBJ1-1; TRBD1 might be the D (5 bases). The CDR3 length is 14 residues. Looked up from germline, CDR1 is SGHVS and CDR2 is FQNEAQ. V shed 6 bases and J shed 1 base, with 12 bases lying between them. CDR3 sequence (DNA): TGTGCCAGCAGAAGACCAGGACAGAACACTGAAGCTTTCTTT. Residues: CASRRPGQNTEAFF.